This T cell receptor beta chain came from a study of OX40 agonist ivuxolimab in advanced cancers. Study as a whole: Averaging roughly 60 years in age, with a range of roughly 23 to 85, the cohort was approximately 84% male.

Generated by immunoSEQ multiplex PCR, the TCRdb table keeps only in-frame clones and is missing some. The table lists around 15,000 clones, approximately 86% of them singletons. Details on this clone: The antigen remains unidentified.

Study results and caveats: Partial responders at 0.1-3.0 mg/kg showed near-lowest clonal expansion.

The germline V gene encodes CDR1 MNHEY and CDR2 SMNVEV (reference sequence). V was shortened by 4 bases and J by 0 bases, with 13 bases between the two germline ends. This CDR3 has 16 residues. Sequencing used CD4+ or CD8+ T cells sorted from blood, obtained in a trial of the OX40 agonist ivuxolimab. V usage is TRBV27 and J usage is TRBJ1-5, with D possibly being TRBD1 (5 bases). The receptor's source is an adult with an advanced solid tumor such as melanoma, head and neck, liver or kidney cancer. CDR3 nucleotides: TGTGCCAGCAGTTCAGGTGCAGGGTATAGCAATCAGCCCCAGCATTTT. Translation: CASSSGAGYSNQPQHF.